These 19 T cell receptor beta chains share one sample of origin, sequenced in a study of T cells in Graves' hyperthyroidism and ophthalmopathy. Template material for amplifying TCR beta CDR3 regions consisted of RNA transcripts. First-round RT-PCR targeting the TCR CDR3 was performed with the HTBI primer set. TCRdb passed the multiplex PCR reads through MiXCR, listing each CDR3 protein once. The sample contains about 610,000 distinct CDR3 sequences, approximately 15% of which appear only once. Sequenced input: blood. These receptors were taken from a woman between 35 and 50 years old with Graves' ophthalmopathy.

This clonotype has at least ten counts. V is TRBV2 and J is TRBJ1-1, with 7 nucleotides matching TRBD1. Germline CDR1 reads SNHLY; CDR2 reads FYNNEI. The CDR3 totals 13 residues. V lost 6 bases, J lost 4 bases, and 5 bases stayed unmatched. The CDR3 here is CASRTGPITEAFF. Written as DNA, the CDR3 is TGTGCCAGCAGGACAGGGCCTATCACTGAAGCTTTCTTT.

The V gene is TRBV6-1, the J gene TRBJ2-7; 11 bases agree with TRBD2. Trimming at V came to 2 bases and at J to 5 bases, leaving 5 bases not matched to a gene. This CDR3 is built from 15 residues. Per the germline V gene, CDR1 is MNHNS and CDR2 is SASEGT. Here the CDR3 DNA reads TGTGCCAGCAGTGAATTAGCGGGAGGGCCCCACGAGCAGTACTTC. This translates into CASSELAGGPHEQYF.

V gene TRBV5-1 combines with J gene TRBJ2-5, with 9 nucleotides matching TRBD2. Germline V gene sequence: CDR1 SGHRS, CDR2 YFSETQ. The CDR3 runs to 15 residues. V trimming: 0 bases; J trimming: 5 bases; junction bases outside the gene matches: 5. The CDR3 region has the DNA TGCGCCAGCAGCTTGGGTGCTAGCGGGGAGGAGACCCAGTACTTC. Translated: CASSLGASGEETQYF.

Many counts were recorded for this clonotype. The chain carries TRBV12-3 or TRBV12-4 and TRBJ2-5; 7 positions agree with TRBD1. V trimming: 5 bases; J trimming: 4 bases; junction bases outside the gene matches: 7. This CDR3 region has 14 residues. CDR3 sequence (DNA): TGTGCCAGCAGTACTCGAAACAGGGGAGAGACCCAGTACTTC. Translated: CASSTRNRGETQYF.

In this sample, this clonotype turned up many times. The V and J genes are TRBV12-3 or TRBV12-4 and TRBJ1-2; D is unresolved. Trimming stripped 5 bases from V and 4 bases from J, with 11 bases between. This CDR3 has 13 residues. This chain's CDR3 is CASSPGSSYGYTF. Here the CDR3 DNA reads TGTGCCAGCAGTCCCGGGAGCTCCTATGGCTACACCTTC.

This clonotype occurred many times. The chain combines TRBV3-1 with TRBJ1-6; 8 bases map to TRBD1. Trimming removed 6 bases from V and 9 bases from J; junction bases left unmatched: 7. The length of the CDR3 is 14 residues. Germline loops: CDR1 LGHDT, CDR2 YNNKEL (reference sequence). As DNA, the CDR3 is TGTGCCAGCAGTATGGGACAGGAGAGTTCACCCCTCCACTTT. This gives the protein CASSMGQESSPLHF.

V is TRBV6-9 and J is TRBJ2-3; TRBD2 aligns across 7 bases. Trimming cost V 3 bases and J 3 bases; bases outside gene matches: 3. The CDR3 extends over 14 amino acids. Germline CDR1 MNHGY, CDR2 SVAAGI. CDR3 in DNA: TGTGCCAGCAGTTACGGGCGGGAGACAGATACGCAGTATTTT. Amino acid sequence: CASSYGRETDTQYF.

This clonotype was seen many times. CDR3: CAWNVVGNTEAFF. For the CDR3, the DNA is TGTGCCTGGAATGTAGTCGGGAACACTGAAGCTTTCTTT. This chain connects TRBV30 to TRBJ1-1; D not resolved. Germline V gene sequence: CDR1 GTSNPN, CDR2 SVGIG (reference sequence). V was shortened by 4 bases and J by 1 base, with 10 bases between the two germline ends. The CDR3 contains 13 residues.

In this sample, this clonotype turned up many times. V usage is TRBV6-1 and J usage is TRBJ2-7, with 9 bases matching TRBD1. The CDR3 consists of 14 residues. CDR1 is MNHNS, CDR2 SASEGT, per germline. The V segment lost 6 bases and the J segment 5 bases; nucleotides outside the gene matches: 8. This chain's CDR3 is CASSRDRGSHEQYF. The DNA of the CDR3 is TGTGCCAGCAGCCGAGACAGGGGGTCTCACGAGCAGTACTTC.

The gene calls are TRBV7-9 and TRBJ1-1, with unresolved D. The germline V gene has CDR1 SEHNR and CDR2 FQNEAQ (reference sequence). The CDR3 runs 15 residues. V lost 2 bases and J 4 bases, leaving 14 bases between the germline ends. The CDR3 DNA is TGTGCCAGCAGCTTATATGGGCCCTCACCCACTGAAGCTTTCTTT. Its protein product is CASSLYGPSPTEAFF. The full variable domain, with the rest looked up from reference TRBV7-9 and TRBJ1-1, is DTGVSQNPRHKITKRGQNVTFRCDPISEHNRLYWYRQTLGQGPEFLTYFQNEAQLEKSRLLSDRFSAERPKGSFSTLEIQRTEQGDSAMYLCASSLYGPSPTEAFFGQGTRLTVV.

This clonotype was observed a handful of times. J is TRBJ2-7 and V is TRBV7-2; 8 nucleotides agree with TRBD2. V lost 1 base to trimming and J lost 3 bases; unmatched junction nucleotides: 11. Germline CDR1 and CDR2: SGHTA and FQGNSA. The CDR3 is made up of 17 amino acids. The CDR3 spells CASSLGLGGTRGYEQYF. Here the CDR3 DNA reads TGTGCCAGCAGCTTAGGGTTGGGCGGGACTAGGGGCTACGAGCAGTACTTC.

This clonotype was recorded at least ten times. This chain joins TRBV30 and TRBJ2-5; D is tentatively TRBD1 or TRBD2 (6 bases each). The germline gives CDR1 GTSNPN, CDR2 SVGIG (reference sequence). V gave up 2 bases and J gave up 2 bases, with 9 bases separating them. The CDR3 loop spans 13 amino acids. CDR3 in DNA: TGTGCCTGGAGTAGGGGGGATCAAGAGACCCAGTACTTC. It is translated as CAWSRGDQETQYF.

This clonotype was picked up a small number of times. The chain uses TRBV6-1 and TRBJ1-2; 7 bases match TRBD1. The germline gives CDR1 MNHNS, CDR2 SASEGT. Trimming removed 4 bases from V and 8 bases from J; junction bases left unmatched: 4. This CDR3 has 12 amino acids. CDR3 in DNA: TGTGCCAGCAGTGCACAGGGGAGCGGCTACACCTTC. It specifies CASSAQGSGYTF.

In its sample, this clonotype was seen many times. The rearrangement links TRBV2 to TRBJ1-4, with a possible D match to TRBD1 (5 bases). From germline, CDR1 is SNHLY and CDR2 FYNNEI. The V end was cut by 3 bases, the J end by 0 bases, with 8 bases between. The CDR3 length is 15 residues. The CDR3 loop is CASSEGGATNEKLFF. The CDR3 nucleotides are TGTGCCAGCAGTGAGGGGGGGGCAACTAATGAAAAACTGTTTTTT.

The chain uses TRBV5-4 and TRBJ1-5; D might be TRBD1 (6 bases). The CDR3 extends over 15 amino acids. The germline V gene has CDR1 SGHNT and CDR2 YYREEE (reference sequence). The V end was cut by 0 bases, the J end by 3 bases, with 10 bases between. CDR3 region: CASSLGTDLNQPQHF. CDR3 bases: TGTGCCAGCAGCTTGGGGACAGACCTCAATCAGCCCCAGCATTTT.

This rearrangement joins TRBV2 to TRBJ2-7; D remains unclear. CDR1 is SNHLY and CDR2 is FYNNEI in the germline V gene. The CDR3 is 14 residues long. V was clipped by 6 bases and J by 3 bases, with 15 bases between them. The CDR3 is CASRPPWAYYEQYF. As DNA, the CDR3 is TGTGCCAGCAGGCCTCCCTGGGCCTACTACGAGCAGTACTTC.

The chain links TRBV29-1 to TRBJ1-4; 10 nucleotides align to TRBD1. The trim removed 6 bases at V and 8 bases at J, leaving 3 bases unmatched. This CDR3 spans 12 amino acids. The germline V gene has CDR1 SQVTM and CDR2 ANQGSEA. This CDR3 reads CSVGTGVEKLFF. CDR3 sequence (DNA): TGCAGCGTCGGGACAGGGGTCGAAAAACTGTTTTTT.

V gene TRBV4-1 combines with J gene TRBJ2-5; D gene uncertain. Trimming cost V 3 bases and J 1 base, with 9 bases left between them. The CDR3 is 14 residues long. Per the germline V gene, CDR1 is MGHRA and CDR2 is YSYEKL. This chain's CDR3 is CASSQPGSQETQYF. In DNA form, the CDR3 reads TGCGCCAGCAGCCAGCCTGGATCCCAAGAGACCCAGTACTTC.

Here the CDR3 DNA reads TGCAGTGCTAGAGACGGGACAGGGGAATTCCAGGACACAGATACGCAGTATTTT. This encodes CSARDGTGEFQDTDTQYF. The rearrangement uses TRBV20-1 and TRBJ2-3, with 10 positions matching TRBD1. Unmatched junction bases numbered 11, after V lost 0 bases and J lost 2 bases. The germline V gene has CDR1 DFQATT and CDR2 SNEGSKA (reference sequence). This CDR3 region has 18 residues.